Each of the 14 T cell receptor beta chains below was sequenced from the same sample in a study of vaccination effects on CD4 cells after COVID-19. Before any sequencing was done, the ViraFEST assay used viral peptide pools to expand antigen-specific CD4+ T cells. CD4+ T cell isolation took place after approximately 11 days of culture. Their antigens are not known. Libraries were prepared by immunoSEQ multiplex PCR; TCRdb keeps only in-frame clonotypes and omits some of them. The repertoire holds under 80,000 clones, with 70% to 75% as singletons. The input for sequencing was CD4+ T cells from PBMCs cultured with HCoV-229E spike peptides, taken before COVID-19 vaccination. The receptors come from a human donor who received a COVID-19 vaccine.

The V gene is TRBV7-2, the J gene TRBJ1-6, with D possibly TRBD1 on 5 matching bases. V lost 4 bases, J lost 5 bases, and 12 bases lay in between. Germline CDR1 is SGHTA and CDR2 is FQGNSA. CDR3 length: 15 amino acids. The CDR3 region has the DNA TGTGCCAGCAGCTCGTGGGCAGGGAATAATTCACCCCTCCACTTT. Translating gives CASSSWAGNNSPLHF. The complete variable domain, with remaining parts taken from reference TRBV7-2 and TRBJ1-6, reads GAGVSQSPSNKVTEKGKDVELRCDPISGHTALYWYRQSLGQGLEFLIYFQGNSAPDKSGLPSDRFSAERTGGSVSTLTIQRTQQEDSAVYLCASSSWAGNNSPLHFGNGTRLTVT.

This rearrangement joins TRBV10-2 to TRBJ1-1; D ambiguous. The CDR3 is made up of 12 amino acids. V lost 7 bases to trimming and J lost 6 bases, with 12 bases between them. Germline CDR1 is WSHSY and CDR2 is SAAADI. This chain's CDR3 is CASISQWAEAFF. The CDR3 DNA is TGCGCCAGCATTTCACAGTGGGCTGAAGCTTTCTTT.

The gene calls are TRBV2 and TRBJ1-6; D is uncertain. Trimming took off 10 bases at V and 6 bases at J, with 19 bases between the two ends. This CDR3 spans 15 amino acids. Germline lookup yields CDR1 SNHLY and CDR2 FYNNEI. CDR3 DNA: TGTGCCACCAAGCCCGGGGTGACTAGTAATTCACCCCTCCACTTT. Protein product: CATKPGVTSNSPLHF.

This chain links TRBV12-3 or TRBV12-4 with TRBJ2-1; possibly TRBD2 for D (6 bases). This CDR3 contains 13 residues. The V and J ends lost 7 bases and 5 bases respectively, with 12 bases between them. The CDR3 DNA sequence: TGTGCCAGCAATCCGGGGGTCCACAATGAGCAGTTCTTC. As protein: CASNPGVHNEQFF.

The chain links TRBV6-4 to TRBJ1-5, with a weak D call TRBD1 (6 bases). CDR1 and CDR2 from the germline V gene are MRHNA and SNTAGT. The CDR3 totals 16 residues. V shed 7 bases and J shed 3 bases, with 19 bases lying between them. The CDR3: CASIRGGNGINQPQHF. CDR3 DNA sequence: TGTGCCAGCATCCGGGGGGGCAATGGAATCAATCAGCCCCAGCATTTT.

The V and J genes are TRBV12-5 and TRBJ2-3, with 7 bases matching TRBD2. Germline V CDR1 and CDR2: LGHNT, FRNRAP. CDR3 length: 16 residues. The V and J ends lost 6 bases and 5 bases, in that order; junction bases with no gene match: 14. Here the CDR3 reads CASGLGRGLLGDTQYF. The DNA for the CDR3 is TGTGCTAGTGGACTCGGTCGGGGACTATTAGGAGATACGCAGTATTTT.

This chain joins TRBV6-5 and TRBJ2-5; maybe TRBD1 (5 bases). The CDR3 totals 15 residues. The germline gives CDR1 MNHEY, CDR2 SVGAGI. The ends were cut back, 7 bases at V and 2 bases at J, with 17 bases in the middle. In nucleotides, the CDR3 is TGTGCCAGCACTTCCGGTGGGGCAGATCAAGAGACCCAGTACTTC. Translated: CASTSGGADQETQYF.

Remarks on this clone: Germline is not matched at one junction end, which may reflect a read error. This chain links TRBV18 with TRBJ2-5, with D uncertain. The CDR3 length is 16 residues. CDR1 and CDR2 (germline): KGHSH, LQKENI. The CDR3 spells CASSPLKGVTPETQYF. CDR3 nucleotide sequence: TGTGCCAGCTCTCCACTTAAGGGTGTAACTCCAGAGACCCAGTACTTC.

A few counts support this clone. This chain connects TRBV2 to TRBJ1-5; D is unresolved. Looked up from germline, CDR1 is SNHLY and CDR2 is FYNNEI. Trimming removed 7 bases from V and 6 bases from J, with 13 bases in between. There are 13 residues in the CDR3. CDR3 loop: CASKEEQRQPQHF. The DNA for the CDR3 is TGTGCCAGCAAAGAGGAGCAGCGTCAGCCCCAGCATTTT.

This chain connects TRBV11-3 to TRBJ2-5; 10 nucleotides agree with TRBD2. V lost 3 bases and J lost 5; bases outside the gene matches: 12. Per the germline V gene, CDR1 is SGHNT and CDR2 is YENEEA. CDR3 length: 17 residues. The CDR3 sequence is CASSFGEKAGGRETQYF. Written as DNA, the CDR3 is TGTGCCAGCAGCTTCGGGGAGAAAGCGGGGGGGCGGGAGACCCAGTACTTC. Variable domain in full (rest from reference TRBV11-3 and TRBJ2-5): EAGVVQSPRYKIIEKKQPVAFWCNPISGHNTLYWYLQNLGQGPELLIRYENEEAVDDSQLPKDRFSAERLKGVDSTLKIQPAELGDSAVYLCASSFGEKAGGRETQYFGPGTRLLVL.

The gene calls are TRBV5-1 and TRBJ1-2, with a weak D call TRBD1 (5 bases). Germline-derived CDR1 and CDR2 are SGHRS and YFSETQ. V shed 3 bases and J shed 4 bases, with 25 bases lying between them. This CDR3 region has 18 residues. The CDR3 DNA is TGCGCCAGCAGCTCAATCCCCGCTGCAGGGAGGGGCGGCTATGGCTACACCTTC. Protein: CASSSIPAAGRGGYGYTF.

The chain has TRBV6-5 and TRBJ1-1; no clear D gene. CDR1 and CDR2 (germline): MNHEY, SVGAGI. V was cut by 2 bases and J by 3 bases, with 16 bases left in between. The CDR3 has 16 residues. CDR3 in DNA: TGTGCCAGCAGTTACAGGCCCAACGGGCGCGACACTGAAGCTTTCTTT. Translation: CASSYRPNGRDTEAFF.

This clone was seen a handful of times. The chain joins TRBV6-1 to TRBJ2-7; D possibly corresponds to TRBD2 (6 bases). Germline V lookup: CDR1 MNHNS, CDR2 SASEGT. The CDR3 has 14 residues. Trimming removed 2 bases from V and 5 bases from J, with 13 bases in between. This chain's CDR3 is CASSEIGGKDEQYV. As DNA, the CDR3 is TGTGCCAGCAGTGAAATCGGGGGAAAGGACGAGCAGTACGTC.

The chain uses TRBV5-1 and TRBJ2-5; 7 positions match TRBD1. After removal of 4 bases from V and 1 base from J, the junction contained 7 bases not matched to a gene. The CDR3 extends over 15 amino acids. Germline V gives CDR1 SGHRS, CDR2 YFSETQ. The chain's CDR3 is CASSAPGQSQETQYF. The CDR3, as DNA: TGCGCCAGCAGCGCACCGGGACAGTCCCAAGAGACCCAGTACTTC.